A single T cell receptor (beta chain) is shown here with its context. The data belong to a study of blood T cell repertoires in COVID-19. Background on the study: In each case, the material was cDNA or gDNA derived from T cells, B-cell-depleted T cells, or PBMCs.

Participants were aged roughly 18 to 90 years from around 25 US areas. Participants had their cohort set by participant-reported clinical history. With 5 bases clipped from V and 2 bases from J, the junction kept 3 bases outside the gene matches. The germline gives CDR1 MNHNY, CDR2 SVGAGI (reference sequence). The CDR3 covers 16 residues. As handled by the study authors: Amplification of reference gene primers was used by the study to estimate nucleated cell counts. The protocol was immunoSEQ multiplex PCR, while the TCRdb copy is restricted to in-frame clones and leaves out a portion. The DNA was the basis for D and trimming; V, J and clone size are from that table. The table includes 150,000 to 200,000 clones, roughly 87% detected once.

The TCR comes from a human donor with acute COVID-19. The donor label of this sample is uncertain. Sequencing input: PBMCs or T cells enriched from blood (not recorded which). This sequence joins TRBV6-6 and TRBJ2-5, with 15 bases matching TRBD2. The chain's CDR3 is CASSGTSGGSQETQYF. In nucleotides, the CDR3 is TGTGCCAGCAGTGGGACTAGCGGGGGGAGTCAAGAGACCCAGTACTTC.